This T cell receptor beta chain was obtained from a study of OX40 agonist ivuxolimab in advanced cancers. Study conclusions and caveats: Some nonresponders also had low normalized T-cell clonal expansion. Both CD4+ and CD8+ T cell populations in blood had undergone clonal expansion by week 6 at 0.1 to 3.0 mg/kg. CD8+ T cells were the subset that, on average, had more expanded clones than CD4+.

TCRdb's copy holds only in-frame clones and misses some; the assay was immunoSEQ multiplex PCR. The sample has about 58,000 clones; 70% to 90% are singletons. On this clone itself: Its target is not known.

The origin of this receptor is an adult with an advanced solid tumor such as melanoma, head and neck, liver or kidney cancer. Sequenced here: CD4+ or CD8+ T cells sorted from blood, sampled in a trial of the OX40 agonist ivuxolimab.

CDR3 amino acids: CASSQGVGGGADTQYF. The DNA for the CDR3 is TGTGCCAGCAGCCAAGGGGTGGGAGGGGGCGCCGATACGCAGTATTTT. V is TRBV7-6 and J is TRBJ2-3; D may be TRBD1 or TRBD2 (7 bases each). The CDR3 is 16 amino acids. The V end was cut by 5 bases, the J end by 6 bases, with 21 bases between. Germline V gene lookup returns CDR1 SGHVS and CDR2 FNYEAQ.